Listed below are T cell receptor beta chains from one sample, sequenced in a study of neurological immune-mediated disorders. Via MiXCR, TCRdb re-called the 5' RACE reads, giving one row per CDR3 protein. Counted here are tens of thousands of distinct CDR3 sequences, 13% to 15% occurring once; the ten biggest clones make up approximately 7.5%. The material sequenced was PBMCs. These receptors were obtained from a woman aged 45-60 years in good health. Both conserved end residues are part of each CDR3. The D gene is left open where the match is weak. Not all rows give a size; the values are once, few, many and, for expanded clones, a class.

clone_size: many; v_call: TRBV18; d_call: .; j_call: TRBJ2-4; cdr3_nt: TGTGCCAGCTCACTAATCAGGGAGAACATTCAGTACTTC; cdr3_aa: CASSLIRENIQYF
clone_size: many; v_call: TRBV5-1; d_call: .; j_call: TRBJ2-3; cdr3_nt: TGCGCCAGCAGCTCCCCGGGGGTGGATACGCAGTATTTT; cdr3_aa: CASSSPGVDTQYF
clone_size: few; v_call: TRBV20-1; d_call: .; j_call: TRBJ1-2; cdr3_nt: TGCAGTGCTTTTACGGGGGTGGCTAACTATGGCTACACCTTC; cdr3_aa: CSAFTGVANYGYTF
clone_size: many; v_call: TRBV15; d_call: .; j_call: TRBJ2-5; cdr3_nt: TGTGCCACCAGCAGACTAAGGGGGGGGGGACAAGAGACCCAGTACTTC; cdr3_aa: CATSRLRGGGQETQYF
clone_size: many; v_call: TRBV7-2; d_call: .; j_call: TRBJ1-1; cdr3_nt: TGTGCCAGCAGCCTCCTAGGGCAGACCACTGAAGCTTTCTTT; cdr3_aa: CASSLLGQTTEAFF
clone_size: many; v_call: TRBV6-1; d_call: .; j_call: TRBJ2-7; cdr3_nt: TGTGCCAGCAGTGAACTACTGTGGAGGGCTAACGAGCAGTACTTC; cdr3_aa: CASSELLWRANEQYF
clone_size: many; v_call: TRBV5-1; d_call: .; j_call: TRBJ2-5; cdr3_nt: TGCGCCAGCAGCTCCCAAAATCTCGCGGAGACCCAGTACTTC; cdr3_aa: CASSSQNLAETQYF
clone_size: many; v_call: TRBV27; d_call: .; j_call: TRBJ2-1; cdr3_nt: TGTGCCAGCAGTTTATCAGGCAGGGGATTCAACAATGAGCAGTTCTTC; cdr3_aa: CASSLSGRGFNNEQFF
clone_size: many; v_call: TRBV11-3; d_call: .; j_call: TRBJ2-2; cdr3_nt: TGTGCCAGCAGCCTACGGGGCTTGAACACCGGGGAGCTGTTTTTT; cdr3_aa: CASSLRGLNTGELFF
clone_size: many; v_call: TRBV7-2; d_call: TRBD2; j_call: TRBJ2-7; cdr3_nt: TGTGCCAGCAGCTTATGGGGTAGCGGGGGCCGTCTCGGCTCCTACGAGCAGTACTTC; cdr3_aa: CASSLWGSGGRLGSYEQYF
clone_size: many; v_call: TRBV24-1; d_call: .; j_call: TRBJ2-3; cdr3_nt: TGTGCCACCAGTGATTCCCTAGCGCGAACTCCAGATACGCAGTATTTT; cdr3_aa: CATSDSLARTPDTQYF
clone_size: many; v_call: TRBV5-1; d_call: .; j_call: TRBJ2-3; cdr3_nt: TGCGCCAGCAGCCTCGGACTGAGCTACACAGATACGCAGTATTTT; cdr3_aa: CASSLGLSYTDTQYF
clone_size: medium-sized; v_call: TRBV7-9; d_call: .; j_call: TRBJ1-2; cdr3_nt: TGTGCCAGCAGCTTAGCTGTGGCGGGTGGCTACACCTTC; cdr3_aa: CASSLAVAGGYTF
clone_size: many; v_call: TRBV7-8; d_call: TRBD1; j_call: TRBJ1-1; cdr3_nt: TGTGCCAGCAGCCCAGTGGACAGGGTGAACACTGAAGCTTTCTTT; cdr3_aa: CASSPVDRVNTEAFF
clone_size: .; v_call: TRBV7-2; d_call: .; j_call: TRBJ1-4; cdr3_nt: TGTGCCAGCAGCTCCAGGCCAAACACAGCAGAAAGACTGTTTTTT; cdr3_aa: CASSSRPNTAERLFF
clone_size: many; v_call: TRBV5-1; d_call: .; j_call: TRBJ2-1; cdr3_nt: TGCGCCAGCAGTTTCCTTCCCCGTGGCTCCTACAATGAGCAGTTCTTC; cdr3_aa: CASSFLPRGSYNEQFF
clone_size: many; v_call: TRBV5-6; d_call: TRBD1; j_call: TRBJ1-6; cdr3_nt: TGTGCCAGCAGCATCCGGGACAGGGGGGGAAATAATTCACCCCTCCACTTT; cdr3_aa: CASSIRDRGGNNSPLHF
clone_size: many; v_call: TRBV20-1; d_call: TRBD2; j_call: TRBJ2-7; cdr3_nt: TGCAGTGCTAGCCCCCCTACTAGCGGCCGGGCCTACGAGCAGTACTTC; cdr3_aa: CSASPPTSGRAYEQYF
clone_size: many; v_call: TRBV11-1; d_call: TRBD2; j_call: TRBJ2-1; cdr3_nt: TGTGCCAGCAGCCGGGGACTAGCGGGAGGCCATGAGCAGTTCTTC; cdr3_aa: CASSRGLAGGHEQFF
clone_size: many; v_call: TRBV5-1; d_call: .; j_call: TRBJ2-1; cdr3_nt: TGCGCCAGCAGCTTCCAGGGGCGAGGTGACAATGAGCAGTTCTTC; cdr3_aa: CASSFQGRGDNEQFF
clone_size: many; v_call: TRBV5-1; d_call: .; j_call: TRBJ2-5; cdr3_nt: TGCGCCAGCACGTCAGAGCCTCAAGAGACCCAGTACTTC; cdr3_aa: CASTSEPQETQYF
clone_size: many; v_call: TRBV5-1; d_call: TRBD2; j_call: TRBJ2-1; cdr3_nt: TGCGCCAGCAGCTTGGAGCCTAGCGGGAGCAATGAGCAGTTCTTC; cdr3_aa: CASSLEPSGSNEQFF
clone_size: many; v_call: TRBV5-1; d_call: .; j_call: TRBJ2-2; cdr3_nt: TGCGCCAGCAGCTTGATTTCAGGGGCTCGGACCGGGGAGCTGTTTTTT; cdr3_aa: CASSLISGARTGELFF
clone_size: many; v_call: TRBV6-1; d_call: TRBD2; j_call: TRBJ2-3; cdr3_nt: TGTGCCAGCAGTGAGGAGAAATATAGCGGGAGTCAGAGTACAGATACGCAGTATTTT; cdr3_aa: CASSEEKYSGSQSTDTQYF
clone_size: many; v_call: TRBV5-1; d_call: .; j_call: TRBJ2-3; cdr3_nt: TGCGCCAGCAGCTTAGGAGGGGGCGCGGATACGCAGTATTTT; cdr3_aa: CASSLGGGADTQYF
clone_size: many; v_call: TRBV5-1; d_call: TRBD2; j_call: TRBJ2-3; cdr3_nt: TGCGCCAGCAGCTTGGGCCGACTAGCGGGGCCACCCACAGATACGCAGTATTTT; cdr3_aa: CASSLGRLAGPPTDTQYF
clone_size: many; v_call: TRBV7-9; d_call: .; j_call: TRBJ2-7; cdr3_nt: TGTGCCAGCAGCTTAGTCCTTGGGAACGAGCAGTACTTC; cdr3_aa: CASSLVLGNEQYF
clone_size: many; v_call: TRBV29-1; d_call: .; j_call: TRBJ1-3; cdr3_nt: TGCAGCGCCCAACCGGGTGGCTCTGGAAACACCATATATTTT; cdr3_aa: CSAQPGGSGNTIYF
clone_size: many; v_call: TRBV7-2; d_call: .; j_call: TRBJ2-3; cdr3_nt: TGTGCCAGCAGCATAGGGGGGCTCACAGATACGCAGTATTTT; cdr3_aa: CASSIGGLTDTQYF
clone_size: many; v_call: TRBV2; d_call: TRBD1; j_call: TRBJ1-2; cdr3_nt: TGTGCCAGCAGTGCCCAGGGGGCGGGGTATGGCTACACCTTC; cdr3_aa: CASSAQGAGYGYTF
clone_size: many; v_call: TRBV28; d_call: .; j_call: TRBJ2-1; cdr3_nt: TGTGCCAGCAGTGGGGACAATGAGCAGTTCTTC; cdr3_aa: CASSGDNEQFF